What follows are 10 T cell receptor beta chains derived from one specimen sequenced in a study of CD8+CD57+ T cells in acquired aplastic anemia. According to the study, genomic DNA was the template for TCR beta VDJ and CDR3 profiling. MiXCR, run by TCRdb on the reads, gives a single entry per CDR3 protein. The repertoire consists of around 120,000 distinct CDR3 sequences, with approximately 41% occurring once and the leading ten covering 2.6%. For sequencing, patients were chosen who had shown expansion of CD8+CD57+ cells by flow cytometry. Sequenced material: sorted CD4+, CD8+, or CD8+CD57+ T cells (not recorded which) from PBMCs. These receptors came from a human donor with aplastic anemia.

This clonotype was observed many times. The chain carries TRBV6-1 and TRBJ2-7, with D maybe TRBD1 (5 bases). The V end lost 3 bases, the J end lost 1 base, and 22 bases lay between the germline ends. CDR1 is MNHNS, CDR2 SASEGT, per germline. This CDR3 contains 18 residues. The CDR3 DNA reads TGTGCCAGCAGTGAGGCCCCCCTCATAGGGGTGAAATCCTACGAGCAGTACTTC. It encodes CASSEAPLIGVKSYEQYF.

There are many counts of this clonotype. The V call is TRBV29-1, the J call TRBJ2-5; D is uncertain. This CDR3 comprises 14 residues. Trimming pared 0 bases from V and 4 bases from J, leaving 12 bases between. Germline CDR1 and CDR2: SQVTM and ANQGSEA. CDR3 sequence (DNA): TGCAGCGTTGAAGATCGTCCGTTAGGAGAGACCCAGTACTTC. Translating it yields CSVEDRPLGETQYF.

This clonotype was recorded at least ten times. As DNA, the CDR3 is TGTGCCAGCAGCTTATCTGGCCAGTGGAGTGGGGTTAACAATCAGCCCCAGCATTTT. Its protein is CASSLSGQWSGVNNQPQHF. The rearrangement links TRBV11-2 to TRBJ1-5; unclear D gene. Trimming took off 2 bases at V and 3 bases at J, with 23 bases between the two ends. The CDR3 runs 19 residues. Per germline, CDR1 SGHAT and CDR2 FQNNGV.

The chain couples TRBV19 to TRBJ2-6; D is possibly TRBD1 or TRBD2 (5 bases each). V lost 7 bases and J 0 bases, leaving 16 bases between the germline ends. Per germline, CDR1 LNHDA and CDR2 SQIVND (reference sequence). The CDR3 is 17 amino acids. In nucleotides, the CDR3 is TGTGCCAGTATGCCCCCGGGACGGCTCTCTGGGGCCAACGTCCTGACTTTC. It specifies CASMPPGRLSGANVLTF.

For this clonotype: A much larger clone differs from this one at a single base, so this may be a read error. The V gene is TRBV6-1, the J gene TRBJ1-6; maybe TRBD1 (5 bases). Germline-derived CDR1 and CDR2 are MNHNS and SASEGT. This CDR3 comprises 15 residues. CDR3: CASTGYHSYSSPLHF. The CDR3 nucleotides are TGTGCCAGTACAGGATACCACTCCTATAGTTCACCCCTCCACTTT.

This clonotype occurred many times. V usage is TRBV19 and J usage is TRBJ1-1; 9 bases match TRBD1. J gave up 6 bases and V 3 bases, and 14 bases lay outside the gene matches. The CDR3 covers 17 residues. CDR1 and CDR2 from the germline V gene are LNHDA and SQIVND (reference sequence). The CDR3 DNA reads TGTGCCAGTAGTATCTGGACCGGGACAGGGTTATTATCTGAAGCTTTCTTT. Protein sequence: CASSIWTGTGLLSEAFF.

This clonotype was picked up many times. The chain combines TRBV20-1 with TRBJ2-1; the D gene is possibly TRBD1 (6 bases). The length of the CDR3 is 12 residues. Germline V gene sequence: CDR1 DFQATT, CDR2 SNEGSKA (reference sequence). The ends were cut back, 0 bases at V and 8 bases at J, with 8 bases in the middle. This chain's CDR3 is CSARDSGDEQFF. CDR3 bases: TGCAGTGCTAGAGATTCAGGGGATGAGCAGTTCTTC.

Details on this clonotype: A read error may explain this, as a much larger clone is one base away. The chain links TRBV11-2 to TRBJ1-5; weak D call: TRBD1 (5 bases). This CDR3 is 15 amino acids long. Per the germline V gene, CDR1 is SGHAT and CDR2 is FQNNGV. V dropped 0 bases and J dropped 4 bases, with 10 bases sitting between them. The CDR3 region has the DNA TGTGCCAGCAGCTTAGATTGGTCAGGGAATCAGCCCCAGCATTTT. Its translation: CASSLDWSGNQPQHF.

The chain recombines TRBV20-1 with TRBJ1-5; 7 bases agree with TRBD1. The CDR3 has 14 residues. The germline CDR1 and CDR2 sequences are DFQATT and SNEGSKA (reference sequence). Trimming removed 6 bases from V and 6 bases from J; junction bases left unmatched: 11. The CDR3 nucleotides read TGCAGTGCCCCAAACAGGGGCGGTGGTCAGCCCCAGCATTTT. Its protein product is CSAPNRGGGQPQHF.

The genes are TRBV24-1 and TRBJ2-3; 7 nucleotides agree with TRBD1. The CDR3 is 15 residues long. Germline values: CDR1 KGHDR, CDR2 SFDVKD. J gave up 3 bases and V 7 bases, and 9 bases lay outside the gene matches. CDR3 protein: CATSTRDRATDTQYF. As DNA, the CDR3 is TGTGCCACCAGCACCCGGGACAGAGCGACAGATACGCAGTATTTT.